The entry below describes one TCR beta chain. The data were taken from a study of T cells expressing NK-cell markers. Study-wide background: The study sequenced eight donors, seven HCMV-seropositive and one seronegative.

The CDR3 spans 16 residues. Germline V lookup: CDR1 MDHEN, CDR2 SYDVKM. What made the TCR beta cDNA was 5'RACE template switching with UMIs. Reanalyzing the 5' RACE reads, TCRdb keeps one entry per CDR3 protein, without DNA. The sample's table shows about 260,000 distinct CDR3 sequences. The sample was blood T cells: a sorted CD56 or NKG2C T cell subset, CD4+ or CD8+ T cells, or bulk PBMC T cells (not recorded which). This chain links TRBV28 with TRBJ1-2; TCRdb's D gene call, TRBD1, goes unchecked for lack of DNA. The clonotype comes from a woman between 18 and 75 years old in good health. CDR3 loop: CASSTPGQGSLYGYTF.